Shown below are 8 T cell receptor beta chains from a single sample sequenced in a study of T-cell reconstitution after alpha-beta-depleted transplantation in children. Construction of the TCRbeta library involved unique molecular identifiers. Using its own MiXCR run on the PCR reads, TCRdb lists one record per CDR3 protein. The sample includes about 610,000 distinct CDR3 sequences, roughly a tenth of them seen just once. Sample: PBMCs from the stem cell graft donor, taken from the stem cell graft. Source of these receptors: a human donor who donated a stem cell graft to a child with acute myeloid leukemia.

This clonotype was observed many times. The chain combines TRBV12-3 or TRBV12-4 with TRBJ1-2, with TRBD1 matching 7 bases. The CDR3 covers 13 residues. The V and J ends lost 8 bases and 1 base, in that order; junction bases with no gene match: 4. Here the CDR3 reads CASRTGNNYGYTF. Here the CDR3 DNA reads TGTGCCAGCCGGACAGGAAATAACTATGGCTACACCTTC.

This clonotype was detected only a few times. This chain links TRBV7-2 with TRBJ2-2; either TRBD1 or TRBD2 may supply D (5 bases each). The CDR3 has 15 residues. V lost 1 base and J 6 bases, leaving 12 bases between the germline ends. Germline assignment: CDR1 SGHTA and CDR2 FQGNSA. CDR3 region: CASSLEWGIPGELFF. CDR3 DNA sequence: TGTGCCAGCAGCTTAGAGTGGGGGATCCCCGGGGAGCTGTTTTTT.

This rearrangement joins TRBV20-1 to TRBJ2-3, with 12 bases identical to TRBD2. Germline CDR1 is DFQATT and CDR2 is SNEGSKA (reference sequence). The CDR3 spans 15 residues. With V trimmed by 3 bases and J by 6 bases, 7 bases remained unmatched. CDR3: CSASATSGSRDTQYF. The CDR3 coding sequence is TGCAGTGCTAGCGCGACTAGCGGGAGCCGGGATACGCAGTATTTT.

This chain joins TRBV18 and TRBJ2-7, with unresolved D. The CDR3 has 11 amino acids. Germline CDR1 reads KGHSH; CDR2 reads LQKENI. Trimming left V 6 bases short and J 7 bases short, with 10 bases between. CDR3 sequence: CASSAPGEQYF. CDR3 nucleotide sequence: TGTGCCAGCTCTGCCCCCGGGGAGCAGTACTTC.

This clonotype has just a few counts. The CDR3 region is CASTYGNRDREQYF. For the CDR3, the DNA is TGTGCCAGCACTTATGGGAACCGGGACAGGGAGCAGTACTTC. The rearrangement uses TRBV28 and TRBJ2-7, with 8 bases matching TRBD1. The CDR3 runs 14 residues. With V trimmed by 7 bases and J by 7 bases, 12 bases remained unmatched. Germline assignment: CDR1 MDHEN and CDR2 SYDVKM.

The gene calls are TRBV9 and TRBJ2-3; 7 nucleotides align to TRBD2. Germline lookup yields CDR1 SGDLS and CDR2 YYNGEE. Trimming removed 2 bases from V and 2 bases from J; junction bases left unmatched: 5. The CDR3 has 15 residues. The CDR3 region has the DNA TGTGCCAGCAGCGTCGGTGCGGGAGACACAGATACGCAGTATTTT. Translating gives CASSVGAGDTDTQYF.

This clonotype appeared many times. The genes are TRBV4-1 and TRBJ2-7, with TRBD2 identical over 15 bases. This CDR3 region has 17 residues. V trimming: 2 bases; J trimming: 4 bases; junction bases outside the gene matches: 6. Germline CDR1 reads MGHRA; CDR2 reads YSYEKL. The CDR3 sequence: CASSQTHGTSGGYEQYF. CDR3 DNA sequence: TGCGCCAGCAGCCAAACGCACGGGACTAGCGGGGGGTACGAGCAGTACTTC.

This clonotype was recorded many times. The chain employs TRBV9 and TRBJ1-5; D gene unclear. Germline V lookup: CDR1 SGDLS, CDR2 YYNGEE. V gave up 4 bases and J gave up 6 bases, with 5 bases separating them. CDR3 length: 11 amino acids. The CDR3 sequence: CASSPGQPQHF. The CDR3 DNA reads TGTGCCAGCAGCCCCGGTCAGCCCCAGCATTTT.